Listed below are T cell receptor beta chains from one sample, sequenced in a study of T-cell reconstitution after alpha-beta-depleted transplantation in children. From the PCR reads, TCRdb called clonotypes with MiXCR, one entry per CDR3 protein. The table lists some 220,000 distinct CDR3 sequences, approximately 11% of them singletons, with about 30% in the top ten. The source material was PBMCs, sampled before TCRalphabeta/CD19-depleted stem cell transplant. The source is a child in the first two years of life with acute myeloid leukemia, due to receive a stem cell transplant. Both conserved end residues are part of each CDR3. The D gene is left open where the match is weak. Where a row states a size, it is once, few, many or the class of an expanded clone; other rows omit it.

TRBD1	TRBV27	many	TRBJ2-7	CASKGQVGSIYEQYF	TGTGCCAGCAAGGGACAGGTGGGGTCCATTTATGAGCAGTACTTC
NA	TRBV7-8	many	TRBJ2-7	CASSRGRTQTEQYF	TGTGCCAGCAGCCGAGGGAGGACCCAAACCGAGCAGTACTTC
TRBD2	TRBV19	NA	TRBJ2-3	CASSWGIAGYTDTQYF	TGTGCCAGTAGTTGGGGTATAGCGGGATACACAGATACGCAGTATTTT
NA	TRBV28	many	TRBJ1-1	CASNTHTENTEAFF	TGTGCCAGCAACACACACACAGAGAACACTGAAGCTTTCTTT
NA	TRBV4-2	many	TRBJ2-3	CASSQDPEAAPADTQYF	TGTGCCAGCAGCCAAGATCCCGAAGCGGCCCCCGCGGATACGCAGTATTTT
TRBD2	TRBV5-1	many	TRBJ2-5	CASSFTSGRAFQETQYF	TGCGCCAGCAGCTTCACTAGCGGGAGGGCCTTTCAAGAGACCCAGTACTTC
TRBD1	TRBV12-3/TRBV12-4	many	TRBJ1-1	CASSQTTGYTEAFF	TGTGCCAGCAGTCAAACGACAGGGTACACTGAAGCTTTCTTT
TRBD2	TRBV12-3/TRBV12-4	many	TRBJ2-3	CASSLPTLAGTDTQYF	TGTGCCAGCAGTCTACCAACACTAGCGGGCACAGATACGCAGTATTTT
TRBD1	TRBV12-3/TRBV12-4	many	TRBJ1-2	CASSRDPGQGAWGYTF	TGTGCCAGCAGCAGAGACCCGGGACAGGGGGCATGGGGCTACACCTTC
NA	TRBV20-1	NA	TRBJ1-6	CSARVALSYNSPLHF	TGCAGTGCTAGAGTGGCCCTCTCCTATAATTCACCCCTCCACTTT
NA	TRBV20-1	many	TRBJ1-5	CSARDQDGRIRPQHF	TGCAGTGCTAGAGATCAAGACGGCCGGATTCGGCCCCAGCATTTT
NA	TRBV20-1	many	TRBJ2-5	CSASTYQETQYF	TGCAGTGCTAGTACTTACCAAGAGACCCAGTACTTC
NA	TRBV6-5	many	TRBJ1-1	CASSWGVNTEAFF	TGTGCCAGCAGTTGGGGGGTGAACACTGAAGCTTTCTTT
TRBD1	TRBV29-1	many	TRBJ1-2	CSPGQGYDGYTF	TGCAGCCCAGGACAGGGGTACGATGGCTACACCTTC
TRBD2	TRBV30	NA	TRBJ2-1	CAWRGGSAYNEQFF	TGTGCCTGGAGGGGCGGGAGTGCCTACAATGAGCAGTTCTTC
NA	TRBV7-2	many	TRBJ1-1	CASSLVRGRNTEAFF	TGTGCCAGCAGCTTGGTGAGGGGGAGGAACACTGAAGCTTTCTTT
TRBD2	TRBV7-2	many	TRBJ2-3	CASSSGLAGGTDTQYF	TGTGCCAGCAGCTCGGGACTAGCGGGAGGGACAGATACGCAGTATTTT
TRBD2	TRBV6-1	many	TRBJ2-3	CASRLLTSGVTDTQYF	TGTGCCAGCAGGCTATTGACTAGCGGGGTCACAGATACGCAGTATTTT